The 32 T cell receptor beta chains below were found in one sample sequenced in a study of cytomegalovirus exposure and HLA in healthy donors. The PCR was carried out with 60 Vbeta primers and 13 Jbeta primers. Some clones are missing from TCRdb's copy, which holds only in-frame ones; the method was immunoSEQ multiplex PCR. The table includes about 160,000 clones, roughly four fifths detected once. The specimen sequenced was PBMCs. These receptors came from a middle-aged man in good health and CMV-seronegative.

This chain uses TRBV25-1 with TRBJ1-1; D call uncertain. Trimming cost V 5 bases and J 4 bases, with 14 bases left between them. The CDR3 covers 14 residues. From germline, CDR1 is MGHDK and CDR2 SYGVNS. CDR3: CASSWEGFRTEAFF. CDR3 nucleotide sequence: TGTGCCAGCAGTTGGGAGGGTTTCCGCACTGAAGCTTTCTTT.

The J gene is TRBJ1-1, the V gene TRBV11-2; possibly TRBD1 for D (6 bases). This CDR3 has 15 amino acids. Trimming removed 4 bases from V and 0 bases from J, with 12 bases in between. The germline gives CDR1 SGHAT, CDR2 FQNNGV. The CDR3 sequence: CASSYSGTLNTEAFF. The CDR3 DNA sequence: TGTGCCAGCAGCTACTCCGGGACACTGAACACTGAAGCTTTCTTT. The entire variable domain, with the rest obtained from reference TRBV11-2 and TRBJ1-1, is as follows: EAGVAQSPRYKIIEKRQSVAFWCNPISGHATLYWYQQILGQGPKLLIQFQNNGVVDDSQLPKDRFSAERLKGVDSTLKIQPAKLEDSAVYLCASSYSGTLNTEAFFGQGTRLTVV.

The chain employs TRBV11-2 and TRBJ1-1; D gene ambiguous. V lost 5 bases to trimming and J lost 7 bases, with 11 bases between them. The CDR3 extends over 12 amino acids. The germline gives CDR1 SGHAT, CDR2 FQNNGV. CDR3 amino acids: CASSPPGNEAFF. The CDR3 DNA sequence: TGTGCCAGCAGCCCCCCCGGGAATGAAGCTTTCTTT.

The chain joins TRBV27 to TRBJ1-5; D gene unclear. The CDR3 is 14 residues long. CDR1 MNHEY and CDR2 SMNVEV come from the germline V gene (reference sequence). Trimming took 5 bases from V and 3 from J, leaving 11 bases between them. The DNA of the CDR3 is TGTGCCAGCAGTCGCCCAGGTCTCAATCAGCCCCAGCATTTT. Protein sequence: CASSRPGLNQPQHF.

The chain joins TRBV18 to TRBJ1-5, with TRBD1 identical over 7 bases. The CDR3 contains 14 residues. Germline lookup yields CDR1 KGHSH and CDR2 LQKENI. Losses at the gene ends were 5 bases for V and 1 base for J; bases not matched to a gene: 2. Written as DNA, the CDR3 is TGTGCCAGCTCAGTGACAGGGAGCAATCAGCCCCAGCATTTT. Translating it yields CASSVTGSNQPQHF.

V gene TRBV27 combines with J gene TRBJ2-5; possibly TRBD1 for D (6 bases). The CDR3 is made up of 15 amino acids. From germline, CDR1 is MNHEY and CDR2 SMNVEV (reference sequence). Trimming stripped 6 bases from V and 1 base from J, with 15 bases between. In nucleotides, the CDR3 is TGTGCCAGCAGACCCGTGGACAGCCCCCAAGAGACCCAGTACTTC. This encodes CASRPVDSPQETQYF.

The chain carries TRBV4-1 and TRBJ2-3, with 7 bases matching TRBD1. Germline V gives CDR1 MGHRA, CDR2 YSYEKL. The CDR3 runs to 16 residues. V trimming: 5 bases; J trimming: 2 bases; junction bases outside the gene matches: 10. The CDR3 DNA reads TGCGCCAGCAGCAGCCCCGACAGGGACCCCACAGATACGCAGTATTTT. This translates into CASSSPDRDPTDTQYF.

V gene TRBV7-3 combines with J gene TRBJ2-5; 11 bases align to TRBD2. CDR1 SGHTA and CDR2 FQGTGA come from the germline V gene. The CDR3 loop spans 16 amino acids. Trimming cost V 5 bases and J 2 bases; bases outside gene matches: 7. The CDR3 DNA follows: TGTGCCAGCAGCCTAGATAGCGGGAGGGTTCAAGAGACCCAGTACTTC. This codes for CASSLDSGRVQETQYF.

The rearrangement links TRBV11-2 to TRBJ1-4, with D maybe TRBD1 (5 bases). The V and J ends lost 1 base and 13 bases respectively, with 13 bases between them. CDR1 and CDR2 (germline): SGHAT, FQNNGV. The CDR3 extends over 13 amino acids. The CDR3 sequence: CASSLAFRGRLFF. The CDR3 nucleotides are TGTGCCAGCAGCTTAGCCTTTAGGGGAAGACTGTTTTTT.

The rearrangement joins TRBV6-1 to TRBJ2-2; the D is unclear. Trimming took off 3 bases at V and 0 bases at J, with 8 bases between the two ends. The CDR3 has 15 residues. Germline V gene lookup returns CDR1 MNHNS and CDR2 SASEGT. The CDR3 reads CASSERPSNTGELFF. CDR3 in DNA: TGTGCCAGCAGTGAGAGGCCTTCGAACACCGGGGAGCTGTTTTTT.

Here the CDR3 DNA reads TGTGCCAGCAGTTACGGACAGGGGGCTCAGCCCCAGCATTTT. Translated, it gives CASSYGQGAQPQHF. The chain carries TRBV6-5 and TRBJ1-5; 11 bases match TRBD1. The CDR3 totals 14 residues. V was clipped by 2 bases and J by 6 bases; unmatched bases: 0. CDR1 and CDR2 (germline): MNHEY, SVGAGI.

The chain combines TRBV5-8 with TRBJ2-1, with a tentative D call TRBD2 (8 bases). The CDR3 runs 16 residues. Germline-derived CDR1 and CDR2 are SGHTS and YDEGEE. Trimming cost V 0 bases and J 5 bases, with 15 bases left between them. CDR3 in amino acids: CASSLAGRGLNNEQFF. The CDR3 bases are TGTGCCAGCAGCTTGGCCGGGAGGGGGCTCAACAATGAGCAGTTCTTC.

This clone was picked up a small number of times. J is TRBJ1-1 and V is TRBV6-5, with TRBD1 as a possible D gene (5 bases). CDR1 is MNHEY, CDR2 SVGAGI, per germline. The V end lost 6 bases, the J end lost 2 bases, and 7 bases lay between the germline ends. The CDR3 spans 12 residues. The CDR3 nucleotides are TGTGCCAGCAGCGGGGGAAACACTGAAGCTTTCTTT. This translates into CASSGGNTEAFF.

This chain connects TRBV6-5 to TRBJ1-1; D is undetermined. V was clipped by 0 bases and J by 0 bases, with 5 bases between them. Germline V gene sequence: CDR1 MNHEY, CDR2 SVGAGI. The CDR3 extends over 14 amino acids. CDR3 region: CASSYSGLNTEAFF. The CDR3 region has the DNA TGTGCCAGCAGTTACTCCGGTTTGAACACTGAAGCTTTCTTT.

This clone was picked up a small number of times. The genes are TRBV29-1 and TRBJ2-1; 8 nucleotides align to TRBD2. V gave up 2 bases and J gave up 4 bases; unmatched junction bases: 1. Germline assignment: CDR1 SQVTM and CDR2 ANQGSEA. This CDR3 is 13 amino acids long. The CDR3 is CSVETSGYNEQFF. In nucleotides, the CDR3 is TGCAGCGTTGAAACTAGCGGTTACAATGAGCAGTTCTTC.

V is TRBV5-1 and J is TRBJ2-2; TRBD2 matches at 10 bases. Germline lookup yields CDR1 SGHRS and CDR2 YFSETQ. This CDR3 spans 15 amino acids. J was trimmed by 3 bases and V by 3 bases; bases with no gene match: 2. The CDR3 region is CASSSAGGDTGELFF. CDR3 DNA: TGCGCCAGCAGCTCAGCGGGAGGGGACACCGGGGAGCTGTTTTTT.

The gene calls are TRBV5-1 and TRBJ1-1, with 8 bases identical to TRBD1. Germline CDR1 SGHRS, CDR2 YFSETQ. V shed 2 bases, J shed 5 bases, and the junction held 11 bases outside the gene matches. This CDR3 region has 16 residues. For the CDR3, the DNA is TGCGCCAGCAGCTTATTCTTGCGGACAGGGTGGACTGAAGCTTTCTTT. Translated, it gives CASSLFLRTGWTEAFF.

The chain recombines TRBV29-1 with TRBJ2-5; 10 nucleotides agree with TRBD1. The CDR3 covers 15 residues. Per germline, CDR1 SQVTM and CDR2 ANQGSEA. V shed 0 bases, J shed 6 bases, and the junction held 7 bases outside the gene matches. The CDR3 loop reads CSVEDPGQGPKTQYF. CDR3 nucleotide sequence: TGCAGCGTTGAAGATCCGGGACAGGGGCCGAAGACCCAGTACTTC.

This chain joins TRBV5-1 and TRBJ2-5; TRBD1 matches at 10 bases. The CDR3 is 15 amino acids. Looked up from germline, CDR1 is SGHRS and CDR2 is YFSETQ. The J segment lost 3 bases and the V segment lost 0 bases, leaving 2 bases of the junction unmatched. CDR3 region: CASSLGGTGEETQYF. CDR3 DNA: TGCGCCAGCAGCTTGGGGGGGACAGGGGAAGAGACCCAGTACTTC.

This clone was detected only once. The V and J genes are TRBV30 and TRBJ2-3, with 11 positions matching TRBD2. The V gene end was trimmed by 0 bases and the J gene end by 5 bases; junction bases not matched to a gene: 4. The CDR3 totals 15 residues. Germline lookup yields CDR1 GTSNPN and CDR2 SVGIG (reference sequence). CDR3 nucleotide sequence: TGTGCCTGGAGTGTCCTAGCGGGAGGACTAGATACGCAGTATTTT. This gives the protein CAWSVLAGGLDTQYF.

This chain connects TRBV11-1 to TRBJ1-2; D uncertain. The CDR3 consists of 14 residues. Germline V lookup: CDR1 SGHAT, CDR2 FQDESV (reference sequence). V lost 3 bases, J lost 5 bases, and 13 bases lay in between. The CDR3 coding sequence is TGTGCCAGCAGCTTCGGCCCCCGGGGATATGGCTACACCTTC. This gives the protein CASSFGPRGYGYTF.

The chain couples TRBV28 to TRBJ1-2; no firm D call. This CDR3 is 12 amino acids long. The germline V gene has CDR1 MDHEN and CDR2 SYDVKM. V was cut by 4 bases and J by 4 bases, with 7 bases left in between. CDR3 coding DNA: TGTGCCAGCAGTTGGGCAGCCTATGGCTACACCTTC. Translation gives CASSWAAYGYTF.

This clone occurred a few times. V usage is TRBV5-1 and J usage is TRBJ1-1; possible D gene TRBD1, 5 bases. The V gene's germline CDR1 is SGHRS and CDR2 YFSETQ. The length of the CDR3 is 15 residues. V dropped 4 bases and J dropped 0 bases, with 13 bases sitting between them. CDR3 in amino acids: CASSLPGSVNTEAFF. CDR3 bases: TGCGCCAGCAGCCTACCAGGGTCGGTGAACACTGAAGCTTTCTTT.

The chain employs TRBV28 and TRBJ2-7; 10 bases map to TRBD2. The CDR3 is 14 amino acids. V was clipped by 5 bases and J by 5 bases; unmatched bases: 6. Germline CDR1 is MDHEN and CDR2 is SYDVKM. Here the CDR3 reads CASSASGSSDEQYF. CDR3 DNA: TGTGCCAGCAGTGCTAGCGGGAGTAGCGACGAGCAGTACTTC.

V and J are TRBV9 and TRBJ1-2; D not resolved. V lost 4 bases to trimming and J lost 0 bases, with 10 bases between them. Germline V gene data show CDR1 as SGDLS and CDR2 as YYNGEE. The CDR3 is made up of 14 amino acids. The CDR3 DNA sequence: TGTGCCAGCAGCCCGGAGACCCCTAACTATGGCTACACCTTC. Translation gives CASSPETPNYGYTF.

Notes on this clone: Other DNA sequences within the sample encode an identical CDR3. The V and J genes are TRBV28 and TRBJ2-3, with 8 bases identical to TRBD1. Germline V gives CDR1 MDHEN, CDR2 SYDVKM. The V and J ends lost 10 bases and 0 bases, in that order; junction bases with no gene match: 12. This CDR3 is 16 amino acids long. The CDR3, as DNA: TGTGCCACCCTGCGCAGGGGGCTTTCCAGCACAGATACGCAGTATTTT. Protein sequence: CATLRRGLSSTDTQYF.

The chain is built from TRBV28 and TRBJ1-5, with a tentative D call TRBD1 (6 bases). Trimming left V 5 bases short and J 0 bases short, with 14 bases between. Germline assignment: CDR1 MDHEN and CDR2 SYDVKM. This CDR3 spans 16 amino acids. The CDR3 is CASSSMGAASNQPQHF. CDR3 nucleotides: TGTGCCAGCAGTAGTATGGGGGCCGCTAGCAATCAGCCCCAGCATTTT.

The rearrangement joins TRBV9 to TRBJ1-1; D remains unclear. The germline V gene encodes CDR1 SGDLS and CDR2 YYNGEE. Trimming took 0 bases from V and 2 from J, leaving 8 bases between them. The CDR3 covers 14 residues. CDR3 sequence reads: CASSVETLNTEAFF. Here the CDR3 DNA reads TGTGCCAGCAGCGTAGAGACACTCAACACTGAAGCTTTCTTT. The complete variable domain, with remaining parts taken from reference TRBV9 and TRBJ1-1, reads DSGVTQTPKHLITATGQRVTLRCSPRSGDLSVYWYQQSLDQGLQFLIQYYNGEERAKGNILERFSAQQFPDLHSELNLSSLELGDSALYFCASSVETLNTEAFFGQGTRLTVV.

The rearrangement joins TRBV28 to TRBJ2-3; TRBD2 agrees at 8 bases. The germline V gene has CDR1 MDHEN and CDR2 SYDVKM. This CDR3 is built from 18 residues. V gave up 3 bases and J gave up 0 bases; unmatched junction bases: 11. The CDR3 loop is CASSFPSLAGTSTDTQYF. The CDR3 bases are TGTGCCAGCAGTTTCCCCTCGTTAGCGGGAACTAGCACAGATACGCAGTATTTT. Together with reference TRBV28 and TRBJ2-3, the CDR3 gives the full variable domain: DVKVTQSSRYLVKRTGEKVFLECVQDMDHENMFWYRQDPGLGLRLIYFSYDVKMKEKGDIPEGYSVSREKKERFSLILESASTNQTSMYLCASSFPSLAGTSTDTQYFGPGTRLTVL.

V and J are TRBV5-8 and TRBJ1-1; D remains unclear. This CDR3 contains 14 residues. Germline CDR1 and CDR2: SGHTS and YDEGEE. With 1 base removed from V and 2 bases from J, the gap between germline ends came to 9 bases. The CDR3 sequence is CASSLWRINTEAFF. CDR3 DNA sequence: TGTGCCAGCAGCTTGTGGAGGATAAACACTGAAGCTTTCTTT.

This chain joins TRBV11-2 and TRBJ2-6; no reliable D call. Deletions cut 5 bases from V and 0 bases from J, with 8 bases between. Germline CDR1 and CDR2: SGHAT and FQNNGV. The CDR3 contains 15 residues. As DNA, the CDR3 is TGTGCCAGCAGCCCCACCTACTCTGGGGCCAACGTCCTGACTTTC. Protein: CASSPTYSGANVLTF.

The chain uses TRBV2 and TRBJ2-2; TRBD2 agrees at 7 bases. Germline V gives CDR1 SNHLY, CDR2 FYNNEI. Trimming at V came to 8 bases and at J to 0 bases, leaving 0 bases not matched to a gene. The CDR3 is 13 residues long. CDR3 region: CASLAANTGELFF. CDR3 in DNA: TGTGCCAGCCTAGCGGCGAACACCGGGGAGCTGTTTTTT.